This TCR beta chain was observed in a study of blood T cell repertoires in COVID-19. One Seattle source followed patients from active infection through their disease course. Repertoires were generated with immunoSEQ multiplex PCR, while TCRdb's copy carries only in-frame clones and drops some. This table holds around 63,000 clones, 84% found once. The V gene's germline CDR1 is SGHTA and CDR2 FQGNSA. The V end lost 3 bases, the J end lost 3 bases, and 17 bases lay between the germline ends. The CDR3 runs to 16 residues. The specimen was peripheral blood. The clonotype comes from a man in his 60s with COVID-19, enrolled during active disease. The V and J genes are TRBV7-2 and TRBJ2-5, with unresolved D. Here the CDR3 reads CASSLRQQLVEETQYF. CDR3 bases: TGTGCCAGCAGCTTGCGTCAACAGTTAGTAGAAGAGACCCAGTACTTC.